Below are 30 T cell receptor beta chains sequenced from a single sample in a study of blood T cells in healthy people across ages. A second PCR, run for about 6 to 12 cycles, used a sample-barcoded 5' primer plus a J-beta primer mix. TCRdb reanalysed the 5' RACE reads using MiXCR and keeps one entry per CDR3 protein. The table records approximately 800,000 distinct CDR3 sequences, around 36% of them present only once. Sequencing was carried out using blood. These receptors all stem from a man in his late teens or twenties in good health.

With respect to this clonotype: It may be a read error: a sequence one base away is much more abundant. V gene TRBV10-3 combines with J gene TRBJ2-7; 12 nucleotides match TRBD2. The germline CDR1 and CDR2 sequences are ENHRY and SYGVKD. CDR3 length equals 18 residues. The V and J ends lost 5 bases and 7 bases, in that order; junction bases with no gene match: 18. The CDR3 is CAISTYAPLAGGPNEQYF. DNA for the CDR3: TGTGCCATCAGTACGTATGCCCCTCTAGCGGGGGGGCCCAATGAGCAGTACTTC.

This clonotype was picked up many times. The chain employs TRBV4-3 and TRBJ2-3, with 7 bases fitting TRBD2. V trimming: 0 bases; J trimming: 0 bases; junction bases outside the gene matches: 9. CDR1 LGHNA and CDR2 YSLEER come from the germline V gene. CDR3 size: 18 residues. CDR3 DNA: TGCGCCAGCAGCCAAGATCTCTCGGGGGGAGCTAGCACAGATACGCAGTATTTT. Amino acid sequence: CASSQDLSGGASTDTQYF.

This clonotype was detected a few times. The CDR3 DNA follows: TGTGCCAGCAGTGAAGCGGCGGGGAACACAGATACGCAGTATTTT. Translated: CASSEAAGNTDTQYF. The V call is TRBV2, the J call TRBJ2-3; D perhaps matches TRBD2 (6 bases). Trimming stripped 0 bases from V and 2 bases from J, with 9 bases between. Germline values: CDR1 SNHLY, CDR2 FYNNEI. This CDR3 contains 15 residues.

This chain connects TRBV20-1 to TRBJ2-1; no definite D call. Germline-derived CDR1 and CDR2 are DFQATT and SNEGSKA (reference sequence). Deletions cut 0 bases from V and 0 bases from J, with 9 bases between. CDR3 length: 15 amino acids. The CDR3 sequence: CSARDVTSSYNEQFF. In nucleotides, the CDR3 is TGCAGTGCTAGAGATGTGACAAGCTCCTACAATGAGCAGTTCTTC.

The chain links TRBV2 to TRBJ2-5; D remains unclear. The J call may be faulty, since TRBJ2-7 better matches the DNA end. The CDR3 has 14 residues. In germline, CDR1 is SNHLY, CDR2 FYNNEI. Written as DNA, the CDR3 is TGTGCCAGCAGTGAAACAGTTTCCTCCTACGAGCAGTACTTC. This gives the protein CASSETVSSYEQYF.

This rearrangement joins TRBV6-1 to TRBJ2-2, with 7 nucleotides matching TRBD1. The V and J ends lost 6 bases and 6 bases, in that order; junction bases with no gene match: 13. The CDR3 is 16 residues long. CDR1 MNHNS and CDR2 SASEGT come from the germline V gene. The CDR3 loop is CASSLGQGVLAGELFF. In nucleotides, the CDR3 is TGTGCCAGCAGCCTGGGGCAGGGGGTCTTGGCCGGGGAGCTGTTTTTT.

This clonotype showed up just a few times. CDR3 bases: TGCGCCAGCAGCCAAGATAAGGGGACAGTTCCCTTCTACACCTTC. Its protein is CASSQDKGTVPFYTF. This chain joins TRBV4-3 and TRBJ1-2, with 7 bases aligning to TRBD1. The CDR3 is 15 amino acids. Looked up from germline, CDR1 is LGHNA and CDR2 is YSLEER. V was clipped by 0 bases and J by 10 bases; unmatched bases: 11.

This clonotype has more than one count but fewer than ten. This chain connects TRBV7-9 to TRBJ2-1; D is possibly TRBD2 (6 bases). This CDR3 contains 14 residues. Germline V lookup: CDR1 SEHNR, CDR2 FQNEAQ (reference sequence). The V end lost 2 bases, the J end lost 3 bases, and 8 bases lay between the germline ends. CDR3 sequence reads: CASSLQGLYNEQFF. CDR3 coding DNA: TGTGCCAGCAGCTTACAGGGACTCTACAATGAGCAGTTCTTC.

For this clonotype: This may stem from a read error, because a much larger clone lies one nucleotide away. The chain uses TRBV6-6 and TRBJ2-5; D call uncertain. This CDR3 is 13 amino acids long. CDR1 and CDR2 (germline): MNHNY, SVGAGI (reference sequence). The CDR3 sequence is CASGYREAETQYF. Here the CDR3 DNA reads TGTGCCAGCGGTTACCGCGAGGCGGAGACCCAGTACTTC.

This clonotype appeared many times. The rearrangement links TRBV4-3 to TRBJ2-5; D is possibly TRBD1 or TRBD2 (5 bases each). Germline values: CDR1 LGHNA, CDR2 YSLEER. The CDR3 is 15 residues long. Between the trimmed V and J ends, which lost 0 bases and 1 base, there was a span of 9 bases. The CDR3 sequence is CASSQEYGAQETQYF. Written as DNA, the CDR3 is TGCGCCAGCAGCCAAGAATACGGGGCCCAAGAGACCCAGTACTTC.

Regarding this clonotype: This may stem from a read error, because a much larger clone lies one nucleotide away. Here the CDR3 DNA reads TGTGCCAGCAGCCCTTCGACTAGCTGGGGCACAGATACGCAGTATTTT. Protein product: CASSPSTSWGTDTQYF. The chain carries TRBV27 and TRBJ2-3, with 7 bases aligning to TRBD2. CDR1 and CDR2 (germline): MNHEY, SMNVEV (reference sequence). V lost 6 bases to trimming and J lost 1 base; unmatched junction nucleotides: 10. The length of the CDR3 is 16 residues.

The rearrangement links TRBV6-2 or TRBV6-3 to TRBJ2-1; D is ambiguous. Germline CDR1 MNHEY, CDR2 SVGEGT. This CDR3 comprises 12 residues. V gave up 0 bases and J gave up 9 bases, with 6 bases separating them. As DNA, the CDR3 is TGTGCCAGCAGTTACTCGCGGTTTGAGCAGTTCTTC. It translates to CASSYSRFEQFF.

Details on this clonotype: This may be a read error, as it is one base from a much larger clone. The rearrangement links TRBV29-1 to TRBJ1-2, with TRBD1 identical over 10 bases. This CDR3 has 13 residues. J was trimmed by 4 bases and V by 6 bases; bases with no gene match: 5. Germline-derived CDR1 and CDR2 are SQVTM and ANQGSEA. In DNA, the CDR3 is TGCAGCGTCGGGACAGGGGTGGGCTATGGCTACACCTTC. This codes for CSVGTGVGYGYTF.

This clonotype was recorded a few times. This rearrangement joins TRBV7-2 to TRBJ2-7; no firm D call. The CDR3 is made up of 14 amino acids. Trimming removed 5 bases from V and 7 bases from J, with 18 bases in between. The germline V gene encodes CDR1 SGHTA and CDR2 FQGNSA. The CDR3 loop is CASSRPFEYNEQYF. The CDR3, as DNA: TGTGCCAGCAGCCGACCCTTTGAATACAATGAGCAGTACTTC.

This clonotype has a single count. V and J are TRBV20-1 and TRBJ2-1, with 13 bases aligning to TRBD2. V lost 4 bases and J lost 8; bases outside the gene matches: 17. This CDR3 contains 18 residues. The V gene's germline CDR1 is DFQATT and CDR2 SNEGSKA (reference sequence). The CDR3: CSATVVNPGLAGIDEQFF. DNA for the CDR3: TGCAGTGCTACGGTTGTCAACCCGGGACTAGCGGGGATCGATGAGCAGTTCTTC.

The chain recombines TRBV12-3 or TRBV12-4 with TRBJ1-2; no clear D gene. V was shortened by 2 bases and J by 2 bases, with 9 bases between the two germline ends. The CDR3 contains 14 residues. The CDR3 DNA follows: TGTGCCAGCAGTTTACGGGGAGGGAACTATGGCTACACCTTC. This encodes CASSLRGGNYGYTF.

DNA of the CDR3: TGTGCCAGCAGCTCCCGGGACAGCATATACAATGAGCAGTTCTTC. It codes for CASSSRDSIYNEQFF. The J gene is TRBJ2-1, the V gene TRBV9; TRBD1 aligns across 7 bases. The junction had 8 bases not matched to a gene; V was cut back by 4 bases and J by 4 bases. This CDR3 spans 15 amino acids. Germline values: CDR1 SGDLS, CDR2 YYNGEE.

By frequency in the sample, this clonotype is medium-sized. The chain combines TRBV13 with TRBJ2-5; no definite D call. Germline lookup yields CDR1 PRHDT and CDR2 FYEKMQ (reference sequence). The V and J ends lost 6 bases and 0 bases respectively, with 8 bases between them. CDR3 length: 13 amino acids. The CDR3 DNA follows: TGTGCCAGCAGTTTCAGGTACCAAGAGACCCAGTACTTC. This codes for CASSFRYQETQYF.

The V call is TRBV27, the J call TRBJ2-1; 8 positions agree with TRBD2. J lost 6 bases, V lost 5 bases, and 9 bases had no gene match. The CDR3 is 15 amino acids. Germline V gene data show CDR1 as MNHEY and CDR2 as SMNVEV (reference sequence). The CDR3 is CASSPLRGARNEQFF. In DNA, the CDR3 is TGTGCCAGCAGTCCTTTGCGGGGGGCTCGCAATGAGCAGTTCTTC.

This clonotype was detected a few times. Germline and junction disagree at one end, which may indicate a read error. This chain links TRBV11-2 with TRBJ2-5; D is uncertain. CDR3 length equals 13 residues. The germline gives CDR1 SGHAT, CDR2 FQNNGV. The CDR3 reads CAGSSTATQTQYF. In DNA form, the CDR3 reads TGTGCCGGCAGCTCGACGGCAACGCAGACCCAGTACTTC. The whole variable domain, filled in from reference TRBV11-2 and TRBJ2-5, reads EAGVAQSPRYKIIEKRQSVAFWCNPISGHATLYWYQQILGQGPKLLIQFQNNGVVDDSQLPKDRFSAERLKGVDSTLKIQPAKLEDSAVYLCAGSSTATQTQYFGPGTRLLVL.

This clonotype was seen repeatedly, ten times or more. This rearrangement joins TRBV29-1 to TRBJ2-3, with TRBD2 identical over 8 bases. Germline values: CDR1 SQVTM, CDR2 ANQGSEA. The ends lost 6 bases at V and 1 base at J; junction bases unmatched: 3. The CDR3 has 13 amino acids. This CDR3 reads CSVRRGGTDTQYF. CDR3 sequence (DNA): TGCAGCGTCAGGCGGGGGGGCACAGATACGCAGTATTTT.

The chain is built from TRBV6-2 or TRBV6-3 and TRBJ2-1; weak D call: TRBD2 (5 bases). With 8 bases removed from V and 2 bases from J, the gap between germline ends came to 13 bases. This CDR3 spans 14 amino acids. Germline assignment: CDR1 MNHEY and CDR2 SVGEGT. The CDR3: CASRPSGTYNEQFF. In DNA form, the CDR3 reads TGTGCCAGCCGCCCCTCGGGAACCTACAATGAGCAGTTCTTC.

This clonotype was seen a handful of times. V is TRBV9 and J is TRBJ2-3; D unclear. Trimming cost V 0 bases and J 4 bases, with 9 bases left between them. Germline V CDR1 and CDR2: SGDLS, YYNGEE. The CDR3 contains 14 residues. The CDR3: CASSVGRHPDTQYF. DNA for the CDR3: TGTGCCAGCAGCGTAGGTCGTCATCCAGATACGCAGTATTTT.

This sequence joins TRBV6-1 and TRBJ2-3, with TRBD2 matching over 9 bases. The V gene's germline CDR1 is MNHNS and CDR2 SASEGT. The CDR3 is made up of 15 amino acids. J lost 2 bases, V lost 3 bases, and 3 bases had no gene match. CDR3 nucleotide sequence: TGTGCCAGCAGTGACCCTAGCGGGGACACAGATACGCAGTATTTT. Its protein product is CASSDPSGDTDTQYF.

The chain carries TRBV4-1 and TRBJ2-7; D possibly matches TRBD1 or TRBD2 (5 bases each). This CDR3 region has 14 residues. V shed 3 bases and J shed 3 bases, with 12 bases lying between them. Germline assignment: CDR1 MGHRA and CDR2 YSYEKL. The CDR3 loop is CASSQRDGYYEQYF. The CDR3 bases are TGCGCCAGCAGCCAGAGGGACGGCTACTACGAGCAGTACTTC.

This chain joins TRBV9 and TRBJ2-1; 9 bases line up with TRBD2. There are 18 residues in the CDR3. CDR1 SGDLS and CDR2 YYNGEE come from the germline V gene. After removal of 0 bases from V and 2 bases from J, the junction contained 9 bases not matched to a gene. The CDR3 protein is CASSVGYQRGAPYNEQFF. CDR3 nucleotides: TGTGCCAGCAGCGTAGGTTACCAGCGGGGGGCCCCCTACAATGAGCAGTTCTTC. The variable domain in full, completed from reference TRBV9 and TRBJ2-1, reads DSGVTQTPKHLITATGQRVTLRCSPRSGDLSVYWYQQSLDQGLQFLIQYYNGEERAKGNILERFSAQQFPDLHSELNLSSLELGDSALYFCASSVGYQRGAPYNEQFFGPGTRLTVL.

The chain joins TRBV4-2 to TRBJ2-1, with 11 bases that match TRBD2. CDR1 LGHNA and CDR2 YNFKEQ come from the germline V gene. After removal of 1 base from V and 3 bases from J, the junction contained 5 bases not matched to a gene. CDR3 size: 17 residues. The CDR3 spells CASSQVLLAGGYNEQFF. CDR3 nucleotide sequence: TGTGCCAGCAGCCAAGTTCTCCTAGCGGGGGGCTACAATGAGCAGTTCTTC.

As regards this clonotype: It is unclear where the CDR3 begins or ends on the DNA, so no DNA is shown, and the CDR3 is as TCRdb lists it. CDR3 loop: CASVGNGNTIYF. The chain has TRBV21-1 and TRBJ1-3. TRBV21-1 constitutes a pseudogene. Ends included, the CDR3 has 12 residues.

This chain connects TRBV27 to TRBJ2-3; tentatively, D is TRBD2 (6 bases). This CDR3 is 15 amino acids long. V gave up 7 bases and J gave up 2 bases, with 16 bases separating them. Germline V CDR1 and CDR2: MNHEY, SMNVEV (reference sequence). As DNA, the CDR3 is TGTGCCAGCATGTGGGACGGGGGATTCACAGATACGCAGTATTTT. Its translation: CASMWDGGFTDTQYF.

The sample holds many counts of this clonotype. The rearrangement uses TRBV5-1 and TRBJ1-4; D not resolved. The CDR3 consists of 14 residues. CDR1 SGHRS and CDR2 YFSETQ come from the germline V gene. Trimming removed 4 bases at V and 4 bases at J, with 11 bases between. CDR3 in amino acids: CASSPDGLNEKLFF. CDR3 in DNA: TGCGCCAGCAGCCCGGACGGACTTAATGAAAAACTGTTTTTT.